Listed below are T cell receptor beta chains from one sample, sequenced in a study of cytomegalovirus exposure and HLA in healthy donors. Assay: immunoSEQ multiplex PCR; the TCRdb copy retains only in-frame clones and omits some. This table has approximately 190,000 clones, 81% appearing once. What was sequenced was PBMCs. The origin of the receptors is a man between 40 and 49 years old in good health and CMV-seropositive. Both conserved end residues are part of each CDR3. D genes are given only for firm matches. Size is stated for part of the rows, as once, few or many counts, or as a class when the clone is expanded.

V,size,J,D,DNA,CDR3
TRBV7-2,.,TRBJ2-5,.,TGTGCCAGCAGCTCAGGGGTGGCAGAGACCCAGTACTTC,CASSSGVAETQYF
TRBV5-6,.,TRBJ2-1,.,TGTGCCAGCAGCTTGACAGGTAACTACAATGAGCAGTTCTTC,CASSLTGNYNEQFF
TRBV30,.,TRBJ2-7,.,TGTGCCTGGCAGTCAGAGGCCTACGAGCAGTACTTC,CAWQSEAYEQYF
TRBV7-2,.,TRBJ2-6,.,TGTGCCAGCAGTCCCAGGGCTACCGGGGCCAACGTCCTGACTTTC,CASSPRATGANVLTF
TRBV6-1,.,TRBJ2-2,.,TGTGCCAGCAGTGAAGATAGGGGATTAGTCGGGGAGCTGTTTTTT,CASSEDRGLVGELFF
TRBV10-3,once,TRBJ2-1,TRBD2,TGTGCCATCAGCGTCGGGGGGGGGCCCAATGAGCAGTTCTTC,CAISVGGGPNEQFF
TRBV27,.,TRBJ2-7,TRBD2,TGTGCCAGCAGTCCCCTAGCGGGGGGGGCCCACGAGCAGTACTTC,CASSPLAGGAHEQYF
TRBV6-5,few,TRBJ1-5,.,TGTGCCAGCAGTGACTCCTTTCAGCCCCAGCATTTT,CASSDSFQPQHF
TRBV29-1,.,TRBJ2-7,TRBD1,TGCAGCATAGGACAGGGCCAGGACGAGCAGTACTTC,CSIGQGQDEQYF
TRBV5-1,few,TRBJ1-4,TRBD1,TGCGCCAGCAGCTTGCAGGGGGGAACTAATGAAAAACTGTTTTTT,CASSLQGGTNEKLFF
TRBV5-1,.,TRBJ2-3,TRBD2,TGCGCCAGCGTCATGTCGGGACTAGCGGAACCATTGGTAGATACGCAGTATTTT,CASVMSGLAEPLVDTQYF
TRBV7-2,.,TRBJ1-2,.,TGTGCCAGCAGCACCCCTCAGGGGAGTCGGGGCTACACCTTC,CASSTPQGSRGYTF
TRBV27,.,TRBJ1-2,TRBD1,TGTGCCAGCAGTTTAGGCGCAGGGGGTCTCTATGGCTACACCTTC,CASSLGAGGLYGYTF
TRBV5-1,.,TRBJ1-5,TRBD1,TGCGCCAGCAGCTTGGGGACAGGGCCTAATCAGCCCCAGCATTTT,CASSLGTGPNQPQHF
TRBV5-6,.,TRBJ1-5,.,TGTGCCAGCAGCTCCTTTCGACAGGCGAGCTATCAGCCCCAGCATTTT,CASSSFRQASYQPQHF
TRBV6-5,.,TRBJ1-2,.,TGTGCCAGCAGTTACTCCCGTAGACAGCTAGTCTATGGCTACACCTTC,CASSYSRRQLVYGYTF